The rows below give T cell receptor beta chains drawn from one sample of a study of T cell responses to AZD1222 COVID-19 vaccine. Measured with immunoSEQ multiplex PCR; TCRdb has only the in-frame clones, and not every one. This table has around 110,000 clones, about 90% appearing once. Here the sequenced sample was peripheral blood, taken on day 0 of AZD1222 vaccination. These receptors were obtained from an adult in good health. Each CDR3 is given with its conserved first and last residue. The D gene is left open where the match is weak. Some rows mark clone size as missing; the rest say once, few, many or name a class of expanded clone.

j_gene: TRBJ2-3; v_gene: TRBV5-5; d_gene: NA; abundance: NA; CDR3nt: TGTGCCAGCGGACTAGATACGCAGTATTTT; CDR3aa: CASGLDTQYF
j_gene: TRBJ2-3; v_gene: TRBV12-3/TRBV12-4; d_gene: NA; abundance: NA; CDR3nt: TGTGCCAGCAGTATACGGGATACGCAGTATTTT; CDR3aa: CASSIRDTQYF
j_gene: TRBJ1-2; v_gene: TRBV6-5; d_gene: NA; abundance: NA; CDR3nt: TGTGCCAGCAGTCTACTCGGGGGCTATGGCTACACCTTC; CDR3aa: CASSLLGGYGYTF
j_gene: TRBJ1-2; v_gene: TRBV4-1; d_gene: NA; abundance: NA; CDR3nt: TGCGCCAGCAGCCCGACTGGAATGGATGGCTACACCTTC; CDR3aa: CASSPTGMDGYTF
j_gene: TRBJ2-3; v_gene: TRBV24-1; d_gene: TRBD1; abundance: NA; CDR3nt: TGTGCCACCAGTGACCACGACAGGGAAGGCACAGATACGCAGTATTTT; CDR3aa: CATSDHDREGTDTQYF
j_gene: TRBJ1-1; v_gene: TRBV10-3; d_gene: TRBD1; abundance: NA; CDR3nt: TGTGCCATCAGCGAAACACAGGGGGGGAGAACTGAAGCTTTCTTT; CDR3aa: CAISETQGGRTEAFF
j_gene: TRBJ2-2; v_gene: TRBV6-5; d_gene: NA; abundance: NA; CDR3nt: TGTGCCAGCAGTTACTTCCTATCACAGGGACACGGGGAGCTGTTTTTT; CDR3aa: CASSYFLSQGHGELFF
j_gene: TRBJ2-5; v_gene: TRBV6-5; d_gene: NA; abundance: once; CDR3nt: TGTGCCAGCAGGGGTATTCAGGAGACCCAGTACTTC; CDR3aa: CASRGIQETQYF
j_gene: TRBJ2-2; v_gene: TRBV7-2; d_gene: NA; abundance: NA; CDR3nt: TGTGCCAGCAGCGAGCGGACTGGGGGCCGGGAGCTGTTTTTT; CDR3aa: CASSERTGGRELFF
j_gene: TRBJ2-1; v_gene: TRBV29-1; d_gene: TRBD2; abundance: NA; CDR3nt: TGCAGCGTTGAGGCGGGAGGGCACGCGGGTGAGCAGTTCTTC; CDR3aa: CSVEAGGHAGEQFF
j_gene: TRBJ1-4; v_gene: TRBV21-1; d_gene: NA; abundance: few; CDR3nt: TGTGCCAGCAGCGCTAGGACAGGGACTAATGAAAAACTGTTTTTT; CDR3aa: CASSARTGTNEKLFF
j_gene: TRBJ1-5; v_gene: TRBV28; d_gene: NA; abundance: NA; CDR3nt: TGTGCCAGCAGTCTCGATATGGGGGCGGGAAATCAGCCCCAGCATTTT; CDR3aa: CASSLDMGAGNQPQHF
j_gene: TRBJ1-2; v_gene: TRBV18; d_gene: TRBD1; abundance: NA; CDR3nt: TGTGCCAGCTCACCACCCGGGACAGGAGTTGACTACACCTTC; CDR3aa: CASSPPGTGVDYTF
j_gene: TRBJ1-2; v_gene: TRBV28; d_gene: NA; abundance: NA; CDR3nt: TGTGCCAGCAGTCCACGTAACTATGGCTACACCTTC; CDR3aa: CASSPRNYGYTF
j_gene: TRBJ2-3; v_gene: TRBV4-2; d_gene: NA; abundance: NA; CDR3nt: TGTGCCAGCAGCCCTCGGACCTCTAATGTGGAAGATACGCAGTATTTT; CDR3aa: CASSPRTSNVEDTQYF
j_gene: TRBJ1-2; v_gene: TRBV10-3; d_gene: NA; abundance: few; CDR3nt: TGTGCCACAGGTACAGGGAGCTATGGCTACACCTTC; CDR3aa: CATGTGSYGYTF
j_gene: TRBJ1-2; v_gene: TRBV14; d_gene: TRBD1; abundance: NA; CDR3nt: TGTGCCAGCAGCCAGGGACAGGGTTATCGGGATGGCTACACCTTC; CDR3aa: CASSQGQGYRDGYTF
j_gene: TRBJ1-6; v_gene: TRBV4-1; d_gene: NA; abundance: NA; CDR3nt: TGCGCCAGCAGGCACGGGTCCGACAATTCACCCCTCCACTTT; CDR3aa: CASRHGSDNSPLHF
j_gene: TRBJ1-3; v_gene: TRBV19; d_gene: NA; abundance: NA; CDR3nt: TGTGCCAGTACCACAGACTCTGGAAACACCATATATTTT; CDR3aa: CASTTDSGNTIYF
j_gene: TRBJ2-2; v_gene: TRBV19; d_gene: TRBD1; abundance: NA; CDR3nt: TGTGCCAGTAGTATAGATCTAAGGGGGCCGATCGGGGAGCTGTTTTTT; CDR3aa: CASSIDLRGPIGELFF
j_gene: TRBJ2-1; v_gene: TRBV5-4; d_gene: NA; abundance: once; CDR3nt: TGTGCCAGCAGCTGGCTACAGGGTCGGAATGAGCAGTTCTTC; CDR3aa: CASSWLQGRNEQFF
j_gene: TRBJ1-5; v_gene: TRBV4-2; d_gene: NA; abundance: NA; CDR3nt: TGTGCCAGCAGCCAGGGGACAACGAATCAGCCCCAGCATTTT; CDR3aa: CASSQGTTNQPQHF
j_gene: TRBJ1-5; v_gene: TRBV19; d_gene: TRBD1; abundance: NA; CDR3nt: TGTGCCAGTAGTCAGACGGACAGGAGCAATCAGCCCCAGCATTTT; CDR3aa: CASSQTDRSNQPQHF
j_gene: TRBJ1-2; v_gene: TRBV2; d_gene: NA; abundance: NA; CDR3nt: TGTGCCAGCAGTGCCTATAGTAACTATGGCTACACCTTC; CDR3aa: CASSAYSNYGYTF
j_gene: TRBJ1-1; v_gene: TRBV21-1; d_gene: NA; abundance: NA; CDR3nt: TGTGCCAGCAGCAAGGATGTGACGGAAGACGGAATTGAAGCTTTCTTT; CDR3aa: CASSKDVTEDGIEAFF
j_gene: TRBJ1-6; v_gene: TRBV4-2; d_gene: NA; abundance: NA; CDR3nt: TGTGCCAGCAGCCAAGAAGGGGTTGCGAAATCACCCCTCCACTTT; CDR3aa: CASSQEGVAKSPLHF
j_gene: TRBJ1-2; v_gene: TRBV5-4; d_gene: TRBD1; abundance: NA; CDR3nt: TGTGCCAGCAGCTGGGACAGGGACTATGGCTACACCTTC; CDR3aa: CASSWDRDYGYTF
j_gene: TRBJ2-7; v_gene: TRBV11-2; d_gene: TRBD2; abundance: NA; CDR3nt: TGTGCCAGCAGCTTAGGGAGAAGGGTCGCGGGAGGGCCTTACGAGCAGTACTTC; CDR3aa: CASSLGRRVAGGPYEQYF
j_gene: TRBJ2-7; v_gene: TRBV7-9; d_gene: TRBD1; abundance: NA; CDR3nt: TGTGCCAGCAGCCTGGGACAGGGGGCCTACGAGCAGTACTTC; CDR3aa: CASSLGQGAYEQYF
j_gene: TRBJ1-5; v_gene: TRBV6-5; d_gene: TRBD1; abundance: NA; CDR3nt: TGTGCCAGCAGTTACTCGGGACAGGGGGATCAGCCCCAGCATTTT; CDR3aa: CASSYSGQGDQPQHF
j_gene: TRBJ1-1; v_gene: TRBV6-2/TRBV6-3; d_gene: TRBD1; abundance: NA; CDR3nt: TGTGCCAGCAGTCCCTCCGGGACAGGGATTATTCGCCTTGAAGCTTTCTTT; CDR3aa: CASSPSGTGIIRLEAFF
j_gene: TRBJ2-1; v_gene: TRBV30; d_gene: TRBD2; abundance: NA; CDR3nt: TGTGCCTGGAGGGCTAGCGGGGGGGTCAATGAGCAGTTCTTC; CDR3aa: CAWRASGGVNEQFF
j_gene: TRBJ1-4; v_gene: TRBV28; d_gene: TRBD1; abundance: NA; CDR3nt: TGTGCCAGCAGTTTCGCGGACAGGGGGCATGAAAAACTGTTTTTT; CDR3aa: CASSFADRGHEKLFF